The 11 T cell receptor beta chains below all came from one sample that was sequenced in a study of regulatory T cells in long-lasting Graves disease. Noted time point: newly diagnosed GD, antithyroid drugs for less than 3 months. PBMC RNA served as the TCR library source. Relying on iRepertoire HTBI primers and Arm-PCR of CDR3 regions, the team built TCR beta libraries. One entry per CDR3 protein, called by TCRdb with MiXCR from the multiplex PCR reads. The top ten hold about 15% of the sample, which has a few hundred thousand distinct CDR3 sequences, 20% seen once. The sample consisted of peripheral blood mononuclear cells (PBMCs), taken at new diagnosis, from a patient treated with antithyroid drugs. These receptor sequences come from a female donor with Graves disease.

This clonotype occurred many times. The chain employs TRBV4-1 and TRBJ1-5, with D maybe TRBD1 (6 bases). Deletions cut 10 bases from V and 1 base from J, with 17 bases between. The CDR3 contains 15 residues. The germline gives CDR1 MGHRA, CDR2 YSYEKL. CDR3 in amino acids: CATTPDSLSNQPQHF. DNA of the CDR3: TGCGCCACCACTCCGGACAGTTTAAGCAATCAGCCCCAGCATTTT.

The gene calls are TRBV6-1 and TRBJ2-7; 10 bases agree with TRBD2. The CDR3 loop spans 14 amino acids. The junction had 6 bases not matched to a gene; V was cut back by 5 bases and J by 5 bases. Germline V lookup: CDR1 MNHNS, CDR2 SASEGT. The CDR3 DNA sequence: TGTGCCAGCAGTCTGCTAGCGGGAGCGGACGAGCAGTACTTC. It yields the protein CASSLLAGADEQYF.

On this clonotype itself: Given a far larger clone just one base away, this is likely a sequencing read error. The rearrangement joins TRBV7-9 to TRBJ2-5; D call uncertain. The CDR3 has 14 amino acids. In germline, CDR1 is SEHNR, CDR2 FQNEAQ (reference sequence). For the CDR3, the DNA is TGTGCCAGCAGCTCCGCCCATGTCCAAGAGACCCAGCACTTC. This sequence encodes CASSSAHVQETQHF.

The chain carries TRBV7-6 and TRBJ2-3; 9 nucleotides line up with TRBD2. The CDR3 has 16 residues. Germline V CDR1 and CDR2: SGHVS, FNYEAQ. Trimming took 2 bases from V and 3 from J; bases not matched to a gene: 6. The CDR3 nucleotides read TGTGCCAGCAGCTTAAATAGCGGGGGTTCTACAGATACGCAGTATTTT. Protein: CASSLNSGGSTDTQYF.

This clonotype was seen many times. The CDR3 loop is CASSPGGAGQPQHF. The CDR3 DNA is TGTGCCAGCAGTCCCGGGGGGGCAGGTCAGCCCCAGCATTTT. This sequence joins TRBV27 and TRBJ1-5, with a possible D match to TRBD1 (6 bases). Germline V gene sequence: CDR1 MNHEY, CDR2 SMNVEV (reference sequence). Trimming shortened V by 5 bases and J by 6 bases, and 14 bases separated the two germline ends. This CDR3 has 14 residues.

This clonotype was picked up many times. This chain links TRBV20-1 with TRBJ1-1; D ambiguous. The germline V and J ends were trimmed by 5 bases and 2 bases, with 9 bases remaining between them. The CDR3 has 12 residues. Germline loops: CDR1 DFQATT, CDR2 SNEGSKA (reference sequence). The CDR3: CSAQVANTEAFF. DNA for the CDR3: TGCAGTGCTCAGGTCGCAAACACTGAAGCTTTCTTT.

This clonotype was seen ten or more times. The CDR3 bases are TGTGCCAGCAGTTTCGCATTTGGCGGGACAGGGCAAGAGACCCAGTACTTC. It codes for CASSFAFGGTGQETQYF. V and J are TRBV12-3 or TRBV12-4 and TRBJ2-5, with 9 bases lining up with TRBD1. The CDR3 contains 17 residues. J lost 2 bases, V lost 3 bases, and 10 bases had no gene match.

The genes are TRBV12-3 or TRBV12-4 and TRBJ2-1; 9 nucleotides line up with TRBD1. The CDR3 sequence is 17 residues long. The trim removed 5 bases at V and 5 bases at J, leaving 13 bases unmatched. The CDR3 DNA reads TGTGCCAGCAGTCCTACCCGGGGGACAGGGACCCACAATGAGCAGTTCTTC. This translates into CASSPTRGTGTHNEQFF.

The chain employs TRBV7-3 and TRBJ1-1; D gene uncertain. The CDR3 has 13 residues. From germline, CDR1 is SGHTA and CDR2 FQGTGA. V was pared by 2 bases and J by 5 bases, with 9 bases between. The CDR3 DNA is TGTGCCAGCAGCTTAGAGACCGCGACTGAAGCTTTCTTT. It is translated as CASSLETATEAFF.

This clonotype came up many times. The V gene is TRBV7-9, the J gene TRBJ1-1; no definite D call. This CDR3 spans 12 amino acids. CDR1 and CDR2 (germline): SEHNR, FQNEAQ (reference sequence). Between the trimmed V and J ends, which lost 4 bases and 5 bases, there was a span of 8 bases. CDR3 sequence (DNA): TGTGCCAGCAGCTCCCTAGGTACTGAAGCTTTCTTT. It specifies CASSSLGTEAFF.

DNA for the CDR3: TGTGCCACCAGGGGAACAGCTAGCAATCAGCCCCAGCATTTT. Amino acids: CATRGTASNQPQHF. The V and J genes are TRBV10-3 and TRBJ1-5, with D possibly matching TRBD1 (6 bases). Germline loops: CDR1 ENHRY, CDR2 SYGVKD. CDR3 length: 14 amino acids. Trimming took 10 bases from V and 0 from J, leaving 13 bases between them.